The next 32 T cell receptor beta chains were all read from a single sample in a study of blood T cell repertoires in COVID-19. The method was immunoSEQ multiplex PCR; TCRdb's version includes in-frame clones alone and lacks a portion of them. The data contain roughly 200,000 clones, less than 90% of them singletons. Sequenced input: peripheral blood. The receptors derive from a human donor in a cohort sampled during active COVID-19.

The rearrangement joins TRBV27 to TRBJ2-1; TRBD2 aligns across 7 bases. After removal of 3 bases from V and 2 bases from J, the junction contained 4 bases not matched to a gene. The CDR3 is made up of 15 amino acids. Germline V gene lookup returns CDR1 MNHEY and CDR2 SMNVEV (reference sequence). CDR3 sequence: CASSLGGSAYNEQFF. In DNA form, the CDR3 reads TGTGCCAGCAGTTTGGGCGGGAGCGCCTACAATGAGCAGTTCTTC.

The gene calls are TRBV2 and TRBJ1-2; 10 positions agree with TRBD1. The CDR3 loop spans 15 amino acids. The V segment lost 6 bases and the J segment 4 bases; nucleotides outside the gene matches: 8. Germline CDR1 and CDR2: SNHLY and FYNNEI. The CDR3 coding sequence is TGTGCCAGCAGCCTAATGACAGGGGGCGTCTATGGCTACACCTTC. Translated: CASSLMTGGVYGYTF.

The chain couples TRBV6-1 to TRBJ1-1, with D perhaps TRBD1 (6 bases). CDR1 is MNHNS, CDR2 SASEGT, per germline. CDR3 size: 13 residues. Between the trimmed V and J ends, which lost 2 bases and 12 bases, there was a span of 16 bases. The CDR3 DNA reads TGTGCCAGCAGTGAACAACAGGGTGGCCTTCCTTTCTTT. It specifies CASSEQQGGLPFF.

The chain uses TRBV5-1 and TRBJ2-1; 7 nucleotides align to TRBD2. Germline V gives CDR1 SGHRS, CDR2 YFSETQ. The CDR3 is made up of 14 amino acids. The V gene end was trimmed by 6 bases and the J gene end by 0 bases; junction bases not matched to a gene: 3. Written as DNA, the CDR3 is TGCGCCAGCATCGGGGGGACCTCCTACAATGAGCAGTTCTTC. Protein product: CASIGGTSYNEQFF.

The chain carries TRBV21-1 and TRBJ1-5; no DNA check was done on the table's D call, TRBD1. TRBV21-1 is reported as a pseudogene. This CDR3 contains 16 residues. The CDR3 is CASSDRGLNSNQPQHF. CDR3 coding DNA: TGTGCCAGCAGCGACAGGGGGTTAAATAGCAATCAGCCCCAGCATTTT.

The CDR3 DNA sequence: TGTGCCAGCAGTGAAGGGAGTCTGACTGGAAACACCATATATTTT. Residues: CASSEGSLTGNTIYF. V and J are TRBV2 and TRBJ1-3; D unclear. Trimming left V 1 base short and J 2 bases short, with 9 bases between. The CDR3 spans 15 residues. Germline V gene data show CDR1 as SNHLY and CDR2 as FYNNEI.

This clone has only one observation. One junction end disagrees with the germline gene, perhaps due to a read error. The V and J genes are TRBV3-1 (or the pseudogene TRBV3-2) and TRBJ2-1, with 10 nucleotides matching TRBD2. The CDR3 has 13 residues. Germline CDR1 reads LGHDT; CDR2 reads YNNKEL (reference sequence). CDR3 DNA sequence: TGTGCCAGCAGCCAGCGTGCCAGCGGGGGGGACGTCTTC. The encoded protein is CASSQRASGGDVF.

This clone was counted between two and nine times. This chain connects TRBV28 to TRBJ1-2; TRBD1 aligns across 7 bases. The CDR3 extends over 20 amino acids. The J segment lost 0 bases and the V segment lost 6 bases, leaving 22 bases of the junction unmatched. Germline V lookup: CDR1 MDHEN, CDR2 SYDVKM. The CDR3 region is CASRGPPTGLSLGSNYGYTF. CDR3 bases: TGTGCCAGCAGGGGCCCGCCGACAGGGTTGTCGTTGGGGTCTAACTATGGCTACACCTTC.

The V and J genes are TRBV11-1 and TRBJ2-3; no firm D call. The CDR3 is 14 amino acids. V gave up 2 bases and J gave up 4 bases, with 10 bases separating them. Germline lookup yields CDR1 SGHAT and CDR2 FQDESV (reference sequence). CDR3 DNA sequence: TGTGCCAGCAGCTTAAACGGCCGGGCAGATACGCAGTATTTT. It is translated as CASSLNGRADTQYF.

The chain links TRBV5-1 to TRBJ2-3, with TRBD2 as a possible D gene (6 bases). Germline V gene sequence: CDR1 SGHRS, CDR2 YFSETQ. The CDR3 loop spans 16 amino acids. V dropped 4 bases and J dropped 5 bases, with 20 bases sitting between them. The CDR3 DNA reads as TGCGCCAGCAGCAAGGAGGGACTTTTGGCGAAAGATACGCAGTATTTT. This gives the protein CASSKEGLLAKDTQYF. The complete variable domain, with remaining parts taken from reference TRBV5-1 and TRBJ2-3, reads KAGVTQTPRYLIKTRGQQVTLSCSPISGHRSVSWYQQTPGQGLQFLFEYFSETQRNKGNFPGRFSGRQFSNSRSEMNVSTLELGDSALYLCASSKEGLLAKDTQYFGPGTRLTVL.

In the case of this clone: The same CDR3 can be traced to other DNA sequences in this sample. This chain joins TRBV19 and TRBJ2-7; TRBD1 might be the D (6 bases). V was cut by 6 bases and J by 3 bases, with 9 bases left in between. The V gene's germline CDR1 is LNHDA and CDR2 SQIVND (reference sequence). The CDR3 runs 12 residues. CDR3 DNA sequence: TGTGCCAGTAGCACACAGGGCTACGAGCAGTACTTC. Its protein is CASSTQGYEQYF.

The chain has TRBV24-1 and TRBJ1-5; 9 bases match TRBD1. Germline V gene sequence: CDR1 KGHDR, CDR2 SFDVKD. CDR3 size: 17 residues. With V trimmed by 4 bases and J by 5 bases, 11 bases remained unmatched. DNA of the CDR3: TGTGCCACCAGTGACAGTGACAGGGGGGTAAACGATCAGCCCCAGCATTTT. This codes for CATSDSDRGVNDQPQHF.

The chain has TRBV15 and TRBJ2-7; D is unresolved. Germline lookup yields CDR1 LNHNV and CDR2 YYDKDF (reference sequence). The CDR3 runs 12 residues. The germline V and J ends were trimmed by 4 bases and 2 bases, with 6 bases remaining between them. The chain's CDR3 is CATSTGPYEQYV. CDR3 DNA: TGTGCCACCAGCACAGGCCCCTACGAGCAGTACGTC.

The CDR3 DNA reads TGTGCCAGCAGCTTAGCGAGTCGGGAAAACACCATATATTTT. Translated: CASSLASRENTIYF. This chain connects TRBV7-9 to TRBJ1-3; D unclear. CDR3 length: 14 amino acids. The ends were cut back, 0 bases at V and 6 bases at J, with 9 bases in the middle. Per the germline V gene, CDR1 is SEHNR and CDR2 is FQNEAQ (reference sequence).

The V gene is TRBV28, the J gene TRBJ2-7; D not certain. The CDR3 totals 15 residues. CDR1 MDHEN and CDR2 SYDVKM come from the germline V gene. The V gene lost 4 bases and the J gene lost 0 bases, with 13 bases spanning the gap. DNA of the CDR3: TGTGCCAGCAGTTCCCCCCCAGGTGTCTCCTACGAGCAGTACTTC. The encoded protein is CASSSPPGVSYEQYF.

The chain couples TRBV28 to TRBJ2-1; D is perhaps TRBD2 (5 bases). The CDR3 spans 17 residues. CDR1 and CDR2 from the germline V gene are MDHEN and SYDVKM. V was shortened by 10 bases and J by 0 bases, with 22 bases between the two germline ends. CDR3 region: CATTTLAAESSYNEQFF. The DNA of the CDR3 is TGTGCCACCACTACCCTAGCCGCGGAAAGCTCCTACAATGAGCAGTTCTTC.

This CDR3 reads CASSFTGEAEAFF. The CDR3 DNA is TGTGCCAGCAGCTTCACCGGGGAGGCTGAAGCTTTCTTT. This rearrangement joins TRBV7-9 to TRBJ1-1; D ambiguous. Between the trimmed V and J ends, which lost 3 bases and 6 bases, there was a span of 11 bases. The CDR3 spans 13 residues. Germline CDR1 is SEHNR and CDR2 is FQNEAQ (reference sequence).

The J gene is TRBJ2-1, the V gene TRBV27; 7 nucleotides agree with TRBD2. The trim removed 3 bases at V and 1 base at J, leaving 3 bases unmatched. The CDR3 has 15 residues. In germline, CDR1 is MNHEY, CDR2 SMNVEV (reference sequence). CDR3 in DNA: TGTGCCAGCAGTTTTGGCGGGGGATCCTACAATGAGCAGTTCTTC. Residues: CASSFGGGSYNEQFF.

V gene TRBV24-1 combines with J gene TRBJ2-5; 8 positions agree with TRBD2. Losses at the gene ends were 9 bases for V and 5 bases for J; bases not matched to a gene: 13. Germline CDR1 reads KGHDR; CDR2 reads SFDVKD. This CDR3 spans 15 amino acids. CDR3 sequence (DNA): TGTGCCACCCACCCCGGAGCGGGGGTGGGGGAGACCCAGTACTTC. It specifies CATHPGAGVGETQYF.

The chain couples TRBV25-1 to TRBJ1-5; 7 nucleotides match TRBD1. From germline, CDR1 is MGHDK and CDR2 SYGVNS. The CDR3 extends over 14 amino acids. The trim removed 5 bases at V and 5 bases at J, leaving 6 bases unmatched. This CDR3 reads CASSRQGPDQPQHF. The CDR3 DNA reads TGTGCCAGCAGTAGACAGGGCCCGGATCAGCCCCAGCATTTT.

The J gene is TRBJ1-2, the V gene TRBV4-2, with a weak D call TRBD1 (5 bases). The germline V gene has CDR1 LGHNA and CDR2 YNFKEQ. Trimming stripped 4 bases from V and 4 bases from J, with 16 bases between. This CDR3 comprises 15 residues. The CDR3 loop reads CASSLSTAQSYGYTF. CDR3 bases: TGTGCCAGCAGCCTTTCGACAGCCCAGTCCTATGGCTACACCTTC.

The rearrangement uses TRBV27 and TRBJ2-3; 9 positions match TRBD1. The ends lost 5 bases at V and 6 bases at J; junction bases unmatched: 9. Per germline, CDR1 MNHEY and CDR2 SMNVEV (reference sequence). CDR3 length: 15 amino acids. In DNA form, the CDR3 reads TGTGCCAGCAGTCCATGGGACAGGGAGTGGGATACGCAGTATTTT. As protein: CASSPWDREWDTQYF.

The V call is TRBV19, the J call TRBJ2-1, with 10 nucleotides matching TRBD1. The CDR3 sequence is 15 residues long. CDR1 and CDR2 (germline): LNHDA, SQIVND (reference sequence). J gave up 2 bases and V 7 bases, and 5 bases lay outside the gene matches. In DNA, the CDR3 is TGTGCCAGTACCACCGGGACAGGGGCCTACAATGAGCAGTTCTTC. Encoded protein: CASTTGTGAYNEQFF.

The chain has TRBV7-2 and TRBJ2-1; possible D gene TRBD2, 6 bases. This CDR3 region has 16 residues. Germline V gives CDR1 SGHTA, CDR2 FQGNSA. With 5 bases removed from V and 7 bases from J, the gap between germline ends came to 21 bases. This CDR3 is CASSLQQGLGRNEQFF. CDR3 DNA: TGTGCCAGCAGCCTACAGCAGGGACTTGGTAGGAATGAGCAGTTCTTC.

The chain uses TRBV18 and TRBJ2-2; TRBD1 might be the D (5 bases). CDR3 length: 16 amino acids. The V end lost 3 bases, the J end lost 2 bases, and 13 bases lay between the germline ends. Germline values: CDR1 KGHSH, CDR2 LQKENI. CDR3 sequence reads: CASSPRQPQNTGELFF. In nucleotides, the CDR3 is TGTGCCAGCTCACCCCGACAGCCCCAAAACACCGGGGAGCTGTTTTTT.

The rearrangement uses TRBV5-1 and TRBJ1-6; TRBD1 is a possible D gene (6 bases). Looked up from germline, CDR1 is SGHRS and CDR2 is YFSETQ. Between the trimmed V and J ends, which lost 0 bases and 5 bases, there was a span of 15 bases. The length of the CDR3 is 17 residues. CDR3 nucleotides: TGCGCCAGCAGCTTGGAACCGTGGGACACAAATAATTCACCCCTCCACTTT. Protein sequence: CASSLEPWDTNNSPLHF.

The gene calls are TRBV7-8 and TRBJ2-6, with a weak D call TRBD1 (5 bases). CDR3 length: 19 residues. Trimming pared 0 bases from V and 3 bases from J, leaving 18 bases between. Germline V gene lookup returns CDR1 SGHVS and CDR2 FQNEAQ. The CDR3 coding sequence is TGTGCCAGCAGCTTAGCGCCTCCAGGGATGAGTCTTGGGGCCAACGTCCTGACTTTC. Protein product: CASSLAPPGMSLGANVLTF.

Turning to this clone: Germline is not matched at one junction end, which may reflect a read error. The chain uses TRBV3-1 (or the pseudogene TRBV3-2) and TRBJ1-2; D ambiguous. CDR3 length equals 13 residues. Germline V gene lookup returns CDR1 LGHDT and CDR2 YNNKEL (reference sequence). CDR3 loop: CASSKDRAYGYTF. Here the CDR3 DNA reads TGTGCCAGCAGCAAAGACCGAGCATATGGCTACACCTTC.

The J gene is TRBJ2-2, the V gene TRBV15, with 13 bases aligning to TRBD2. Germline V gene sequence: CDR1 LNHNV, CDR2 YYDKDF (reference sequence). The CDR3 totals 17 residues. Trimming took 3 bases from V and 7 from J; bases not matched to a gene: 8. The CDR3, as DNA: TGTGCCACCAGCAGTAGCGGACTAGCGGGGGACCTCGGGGAGCTGTTTTTT. Residues: CATSSSGLAGDLGELFF.

This clone was seen more than once but under ten times. This chain joins TRBV2 and TRBJ1-5; weak D call: TRBD1 (6 bases). This CDR3 spans 14 amino acids. Trimming pared 5 bases from V and 3 bases from J, leaving 11 bases between. Germline CDR1 reads SNHLY; CDR2 reads FYNNEI. The CDR3 nucleotides are TGTGCCAGCAGTACAGGGTTAGTCAATCAGCCCCAGCATTTT. Its translation is CASSTGLVNQPQHF.

This chain uses TRBV5-1 with TRBJ1-1; the D is unclear. The CDR3 covers 14 residues. The germline V gene encodes CDR1 SGHRS and CDR2 YFSETQ. V was pared by 0 bases and J by 0 bases, with 6 bases between. The CDR3 DNA reads as TGCGCCAGCAGCTTGGGCGGCATGAACACTGAAGCTTTCTTT. Amino acid sequence: CASSLGGMNTEAFF. The whole variable domain, filled in from reference TRBV5-1 and TRBJ1-1, reads KAGVTQTPRYLIKTRGQQVTLSCSPISGHRSVSWYQQTPGQGLQFLFEYFSETQRNKGNFPGRFSGRQFSNSRSEMNVSTLELGDSALYLCASSLGGMNTEAFFGQGTRLTVV.

The J gene is TRBJ1-6, the V gene TRBV5-1, with D maybe TRBD1 (6 bases). Trimming cost V 0 bases and J 5 bases, with 9 bases left between them. The CDR3 runs 15 residues. Germline V gene data show CDR1 as SGHRS and CDR2 as YFSETQ. This chain's CDR3 is CASSLDGQHNSPLHF. The CDR3 DNA reads as TGCGCCAGCAGCTTGGACGGACAGCATAATTCACCCCTCCACTTT.